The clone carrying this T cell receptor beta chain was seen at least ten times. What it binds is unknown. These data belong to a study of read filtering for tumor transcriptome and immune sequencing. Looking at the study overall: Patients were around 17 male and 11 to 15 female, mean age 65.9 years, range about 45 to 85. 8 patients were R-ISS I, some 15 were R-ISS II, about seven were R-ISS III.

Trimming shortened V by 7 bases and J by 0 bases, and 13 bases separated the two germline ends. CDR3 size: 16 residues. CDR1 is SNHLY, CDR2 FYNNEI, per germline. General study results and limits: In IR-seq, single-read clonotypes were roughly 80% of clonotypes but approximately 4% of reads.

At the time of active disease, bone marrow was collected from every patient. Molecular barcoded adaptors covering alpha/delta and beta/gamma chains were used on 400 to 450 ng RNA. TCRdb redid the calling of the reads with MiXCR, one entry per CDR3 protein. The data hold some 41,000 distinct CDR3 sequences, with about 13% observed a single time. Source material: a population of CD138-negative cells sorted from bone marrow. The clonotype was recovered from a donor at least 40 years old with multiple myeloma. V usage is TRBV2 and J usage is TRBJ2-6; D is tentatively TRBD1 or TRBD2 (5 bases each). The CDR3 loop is CASTPGRSSGANVLTF. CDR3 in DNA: TGTGCCAGCACGCCGGGGCGGAGCTCTGGGGCCAACGTCCTGACTTTC.